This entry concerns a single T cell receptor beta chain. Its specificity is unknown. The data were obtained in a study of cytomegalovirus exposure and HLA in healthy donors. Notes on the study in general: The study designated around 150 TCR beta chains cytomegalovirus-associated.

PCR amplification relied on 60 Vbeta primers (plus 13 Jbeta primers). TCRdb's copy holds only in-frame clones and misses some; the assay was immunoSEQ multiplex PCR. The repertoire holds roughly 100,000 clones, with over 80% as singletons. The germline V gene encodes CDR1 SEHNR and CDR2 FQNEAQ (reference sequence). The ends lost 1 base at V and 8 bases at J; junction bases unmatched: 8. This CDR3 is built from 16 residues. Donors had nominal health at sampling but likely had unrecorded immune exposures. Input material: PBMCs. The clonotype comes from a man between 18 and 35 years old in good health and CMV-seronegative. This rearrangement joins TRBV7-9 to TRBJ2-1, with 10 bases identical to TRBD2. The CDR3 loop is CASSLDLSGRAYEQFF. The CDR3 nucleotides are TGTGCCAGCAGCTTAGATCTGAGCGGGAGGGCATATGAGCAGTTCTTC.